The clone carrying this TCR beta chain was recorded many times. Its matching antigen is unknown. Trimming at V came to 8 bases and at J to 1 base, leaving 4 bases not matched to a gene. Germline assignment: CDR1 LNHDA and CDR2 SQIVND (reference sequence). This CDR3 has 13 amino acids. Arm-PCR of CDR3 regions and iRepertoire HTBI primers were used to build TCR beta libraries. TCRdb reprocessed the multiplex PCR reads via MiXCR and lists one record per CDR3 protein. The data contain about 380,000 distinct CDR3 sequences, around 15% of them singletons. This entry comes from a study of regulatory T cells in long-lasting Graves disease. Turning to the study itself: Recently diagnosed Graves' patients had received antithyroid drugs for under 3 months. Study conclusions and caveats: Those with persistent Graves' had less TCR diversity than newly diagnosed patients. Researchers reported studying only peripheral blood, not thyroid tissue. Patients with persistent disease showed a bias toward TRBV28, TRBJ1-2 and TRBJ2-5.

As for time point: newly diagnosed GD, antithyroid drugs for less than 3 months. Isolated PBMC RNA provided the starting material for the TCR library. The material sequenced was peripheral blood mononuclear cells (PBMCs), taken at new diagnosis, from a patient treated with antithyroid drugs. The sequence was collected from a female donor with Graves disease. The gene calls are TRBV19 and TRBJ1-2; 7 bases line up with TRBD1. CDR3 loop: CASRTGLNYGYTF. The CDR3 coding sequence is TGTGCCAGTCGGACAGGACTTAACTATGGCTACACCTTC.